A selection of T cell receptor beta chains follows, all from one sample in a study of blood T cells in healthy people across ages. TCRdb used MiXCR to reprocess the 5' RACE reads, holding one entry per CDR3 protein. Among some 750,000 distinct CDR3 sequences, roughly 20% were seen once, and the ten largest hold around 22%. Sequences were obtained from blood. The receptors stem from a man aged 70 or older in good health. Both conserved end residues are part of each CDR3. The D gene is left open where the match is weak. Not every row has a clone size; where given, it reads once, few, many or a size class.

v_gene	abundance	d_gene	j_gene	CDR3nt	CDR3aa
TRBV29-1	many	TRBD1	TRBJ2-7	TGCAGCGCTGAACAGGGACAGGGGGCGAACGAGCAGTACTTC	CSAEQGQGANEQYF
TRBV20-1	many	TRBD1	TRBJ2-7	TGCAGTGCTCCTTCCGGGACAGGGAATCCCTACGAGCAGTACTTC	CSAPSGTGNPYEQYF
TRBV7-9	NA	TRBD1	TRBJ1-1	TGTGCCAGCAGCTTAGCCGACAGGGTGGTGAACACTGAAGCTTTCTTT	CASSLADRVVNTEAFF
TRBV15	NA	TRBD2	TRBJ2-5	TGTGCCACCAGCAGAGATCGCCAACGGGGGGGGACGGAGACCCAGTACTTC	CATSRDRQRGGTETQYF
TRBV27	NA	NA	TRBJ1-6	TGTGCCAGCAGTACGTCCGGGACGTATAATTCACCCCTCCACTTT	CASSTSGTYNSPLHF
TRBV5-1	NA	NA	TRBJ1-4	TGCGCCAGCAGCTTGACCCGGGACATCGGGGAAAAACTGTTTTTT	CASSLTRDIGEKLFF
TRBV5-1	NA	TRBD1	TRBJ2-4	TGCGCCAGCAGCTTGGACGACGTACGGGACAGGACACCTTTTTCGGACAAAAACATTCAGTACTTC	CASSLDDVRDRTPFSDKNIQYF
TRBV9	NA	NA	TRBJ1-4	TGTGCCAGCCAAGACGAAGCATCGAAAAAACTGTTTTTT	CASQDEASKKLFF
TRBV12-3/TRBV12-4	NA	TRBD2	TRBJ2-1	TGTGCCAGCAGGACAACGGGACTAAACAATGAGCAGTTCTTC	CASRTTGLNNEQFF
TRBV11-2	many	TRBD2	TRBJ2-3	TGTGCCAGCAGCTTAGTGCCTAGCGGGGGTACAGATACGCAGTATTTT	CASSLVPSGGTDTQYF
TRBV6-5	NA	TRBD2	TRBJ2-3	TGTGCCAGCAGTTACACTAGCGGGAGAGGCACGCAGTATTTT	CASSYTSGRGTQYF
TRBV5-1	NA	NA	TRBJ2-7	TGCGCCAGCAGCTTGCCCGGGTCCAAGGACGAGCAGTACTTC	CASSLPGSKDEQYF
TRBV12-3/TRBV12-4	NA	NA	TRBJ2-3	TGTGCCAGCAGGAAAAGGGCGACATCCACAGATACGCAGTATTTT	CASRKRATSTDTQYF
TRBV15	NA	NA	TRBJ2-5	TGTGCCACCAGAATTAGCGGCCAAGAGACCCAGTACTTT	CATRISGQETQYF
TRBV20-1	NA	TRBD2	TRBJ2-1	TGCAGTGCTATCCGCGGGACTAGGTACAATGAGCAGTTCTTC	CSAIRGTRYNEQFF
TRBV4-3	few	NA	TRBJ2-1	TGCGCCAGCAGCCCCATCCGGAGCGGTCTCAGCTCCTACAATGAGCAGTTCTTC	CASSPIRSGLSSYNEQFF
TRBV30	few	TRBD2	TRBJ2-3	TGTGCCTCTCATCATCCTCTTTCTAGCGGGAGGGCCGAAGATACGCAGTATTTT	CASHHPLSSGRAEDTQYF
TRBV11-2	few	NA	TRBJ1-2	TGTGCCAGCAGCTTAGGCCCCGGAGGGACGGGCTATGGCTACACCTTC	CASSLGPGGTGYGYTF
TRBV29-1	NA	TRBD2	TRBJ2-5	TGCAGCGTTGAAGATGTATTTAGCGGGGACACAGAGACCCAGTACTTC	CSVEDVFSGDTETQYF
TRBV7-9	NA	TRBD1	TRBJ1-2	TGTGCCAGCAGCCCACATGGGACAGGGGTCTATGGCTACACCTTC	CASSPHGTGVYGYTF